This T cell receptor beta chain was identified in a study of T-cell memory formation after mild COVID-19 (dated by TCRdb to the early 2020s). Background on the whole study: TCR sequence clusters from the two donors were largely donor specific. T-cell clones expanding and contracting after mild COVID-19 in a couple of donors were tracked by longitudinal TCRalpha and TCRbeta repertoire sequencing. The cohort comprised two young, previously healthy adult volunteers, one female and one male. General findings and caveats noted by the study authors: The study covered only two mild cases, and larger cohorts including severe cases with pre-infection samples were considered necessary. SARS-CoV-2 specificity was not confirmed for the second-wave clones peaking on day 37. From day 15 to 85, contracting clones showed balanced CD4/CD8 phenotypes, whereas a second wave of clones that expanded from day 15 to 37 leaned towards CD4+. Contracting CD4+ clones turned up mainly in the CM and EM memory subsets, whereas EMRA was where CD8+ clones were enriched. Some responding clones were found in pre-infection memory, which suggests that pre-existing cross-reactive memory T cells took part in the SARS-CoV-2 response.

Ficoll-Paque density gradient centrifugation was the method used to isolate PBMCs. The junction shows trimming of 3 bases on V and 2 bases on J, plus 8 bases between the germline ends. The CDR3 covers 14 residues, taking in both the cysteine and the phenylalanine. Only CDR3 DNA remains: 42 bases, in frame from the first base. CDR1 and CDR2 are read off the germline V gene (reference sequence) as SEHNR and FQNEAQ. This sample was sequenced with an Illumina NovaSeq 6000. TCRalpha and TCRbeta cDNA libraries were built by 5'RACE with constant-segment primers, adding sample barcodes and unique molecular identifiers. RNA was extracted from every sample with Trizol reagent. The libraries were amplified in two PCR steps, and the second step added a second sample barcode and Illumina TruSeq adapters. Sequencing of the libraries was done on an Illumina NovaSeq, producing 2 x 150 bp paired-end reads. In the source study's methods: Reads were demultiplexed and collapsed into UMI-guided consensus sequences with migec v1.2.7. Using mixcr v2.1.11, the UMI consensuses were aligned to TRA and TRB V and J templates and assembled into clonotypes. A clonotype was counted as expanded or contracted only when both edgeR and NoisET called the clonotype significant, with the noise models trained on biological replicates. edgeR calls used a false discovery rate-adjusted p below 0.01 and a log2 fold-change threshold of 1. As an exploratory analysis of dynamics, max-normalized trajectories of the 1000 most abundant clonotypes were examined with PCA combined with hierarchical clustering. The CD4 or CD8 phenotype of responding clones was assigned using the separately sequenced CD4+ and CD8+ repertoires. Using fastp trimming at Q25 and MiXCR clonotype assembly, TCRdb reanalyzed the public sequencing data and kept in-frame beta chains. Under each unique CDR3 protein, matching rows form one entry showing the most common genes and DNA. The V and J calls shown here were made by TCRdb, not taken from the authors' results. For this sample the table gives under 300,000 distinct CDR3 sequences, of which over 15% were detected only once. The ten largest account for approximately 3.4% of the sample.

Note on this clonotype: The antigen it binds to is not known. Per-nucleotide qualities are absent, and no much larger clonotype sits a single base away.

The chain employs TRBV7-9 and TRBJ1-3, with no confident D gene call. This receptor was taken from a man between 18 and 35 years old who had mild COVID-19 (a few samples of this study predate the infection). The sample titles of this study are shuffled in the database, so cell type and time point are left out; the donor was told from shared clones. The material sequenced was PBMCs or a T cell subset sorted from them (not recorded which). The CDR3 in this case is CASSFTATGNTIYF. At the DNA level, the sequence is TGTGCCAGCAGCTTCACAGCGACTGGAAACACCATATATTTT.